The 20 T cell receptor beta chains listed next were all sequenced from one sample in a study of cytomegalovirus exposure and HLA in healthy donors. This PCR relied on a set of 60 Vbeta primers and 13 Jbeta primers. Sequenced by immunoSEQ multiplex PCR; TCRdb stores in-frame clones only, minus some. Here the sample table reports 130,000 to 150,000 clones. Sequenced input: PBMCs. The receptor set was obtained from a woman aged 50 to 60 in good health and CMV-seronegative.

The rearrangement uses TRBV9 and TRBJ2-5, with D possibly matching TRBD2 (6 bases). V was cut by 0 bases and J by 5 bases, with 17 bases left in between. Germline lookup yields CDR1 SGDLS and CDR2 YYNGEE. The CDR3 loop spans 16 amino acids. CDR3 loop: CASSVAQGAAGETQYF. DNA of the CDR3: TGTGCCAGCAGCGTAGCTCAGGGCGCTGCGGGGGAGACCCAGTACTTC.

The chain couples TRBV30 to TRBJ1-1, with D hard to call. Germline loops: CDR1 GTSNPN, CDR2 SVGIG (reference sequence). V gave up 3 bases and J gave up 0 bases, with 11 bases separating them. The CDR3 totals 14 residues. Here the CDR3 DNA reads TGTGCCTGGAGGGGGAGTACAGTGAACACTGAAGCTTTCTTT. The encoded protein is CAWRGSTVNTEAFF.

This chain connects TRBV7-2 to TRBJ2-7; TRBD2 aligns across 9 bases. With 1 base clipped from V and 2 bases from J, the junction kept 6 bases outside the gene matches. The germline CDR1 and CDR2 sequences are SGHTA and FQGNSA. The CDR3 runs 16 residues. Here the CDR3 reads CASSLEPAGGPYEQYF. In nucleotides, the CDR3 is TGTGCCAGCAGCTTAGAGCCTGCGGGGGGGCCCTACGAGCAGTACTTC.

This chain links TRBV28 with TRBJ2-7; D possibly corresponds to TRBD1 (6 bases). The CDR3 consists of 15 residues. In germline, CDR1 is MDHEN, CDR2 SYDVKM. The V end was cut by 7 bases, the J end by 3 bases, with 19 bases between. The DNA for the CDR3 is TGTGCCAGCACCCTGTCTAGGGGACAAGACTACGAGCAGTACTTC. It translates to CASTLSRGQDYEQYF. Supplemented by reference TRBV28 and TRBJ2-7, the full variable domain reads DVKVTQSSRYLVKRTGEKVFLECVQDMDHENMFWYRQDPGLGLRLIYFSYDVKMKEKGDIPEGYSVSREKKERFSLILESASTNQTSMYLCASTLSRGQDYEQYFGPGTRLTVT.

V usage is TRBV5-1 and J usage is TRBJ1-1, with 7 bases that match TRBD1. CDR3 length equals 15 residues. CDR1 SGHRS and CDR2 YFSETQ come from the germline V gene. Trimming cost V 5 bases and J 3 bases; bases outside gene matches: 10. As DNA, the CDR3 is TGCGCCAGCAGGCATATTGGGACAGAACACACTGAAGCTTTCTTT. Translating it yields CASRHIGTEHTEAFF.

J is TRBJ2-2 and V is TRBV7-8; 9 bases are shared with TRBD2. Germline lookup yields CDR1 SGHVS and CDR2 FQNEAQ. The V gene end was trimmed by 3 bases and the J gene end by 4 bases; junction bases not matched to a gene: 6. This CDR3 has 16 amino acids. The CDR3 coding sequence is TGTGCCAGCAGCTTCCCAAGGACTAGCGTCACCGGGGAGCTGTTTTTT. Translation: CASSFPRTSVTGELFF. Supplemented by reference TRBV7-8 and TRBJ2-2, the full variable domain reads GAGVSQSPRYKVAKRGQDVALRCDPISGHVSLFWYQQALGQGPEFLTYFQNEAQLDKSGLPSDRFFAERPEGSVSTLKIQRTQQEDSAVYLCASSFPRTSVTGELFFGEGSRLTVL.

V is TRBV27 and J is TRBJ2-3; TRBD2 matches 11 bases. The ends lost 5 bases at V and 0 bases at J; junction bases unmatched: 4. The CDR3 contains 16 residues. Germline assignment: CDR1 MNHEY and CDR2 SMNVEV (reference sequence). CDR3 amino acids: CASSPIAGGSTDTQYF. DNA for the CDR3: TGTGCCAGCAGTCCTATAGCGGGAGGGAGCACAGATACGCAGTATTTT.

This chain connects TRBV19 to TRBJ1-3, with 9 nucleotides matching TRBD1. The CDR3 covers 17 residues. Trimming removed 7 bases from V and 0 bases from J; junction bases left unmatched: 10. Looked up from germline, CDR1 is LNHDA and CDR2 is SQIVND (reference sequence). The CDR3 loop is CASTYRRDRDSGNTIYF. DNA of the CDR3: TGTGCCAGTACCTACCGCCGGGACAGGGACTCTGGAAACACCATATATTTT. The full variable domain, its missing parts supplied by reference TRBV19 and TRBJ1-3, is DGGITQSPKYLFRKEGQNVTLSCEQNLNHDAMYWYRQDPGQGLRLIYYSQIVNDFQKGDIAEGYSVSREKKESFPLTVTSAQKNPTAFYLCASTYRRDRDSGNTIYFGEGSWLTVV.

In regard to this clone: Other DNA sequences from this sample encode an identical CDR3 as well. This sequence joins TRBV28 and TRBJ2-5; 8 bases are a match to TRBD2. CDR1 is MDHEN, CDR2 SYDVKM, per germline. The J segment lost 6 bases and the V segment lost 4 bases, leaving 13 bases of the junction unmatched. This CDR3 has 16 residues. The CDR3 reads CASSSPAGGAQKTQYF. The CDR3 DNA sequence: TGTGCCAGCAGTTCCCCGGCGGGGGGAGCTCAAAAGACCCAGTACTTC.

The chain is built from TRBV7-2 and TRBJ1-5, with no clear D. CDR3 length: 16 amino acids. V lost 1 base and J 2 bases, leaving 12 bases between the germline ends. Germline CDR1 is SGHTA and CDR2 is FQGNSA. The CDR3 DNA follows: TGTGCCAGCAGCTTAGAGCCGGGTAGTGGCAATCAGCCCCAGCATTTT. Encoded protein: CASSLEPGSGNQPQHF.

Here the CDR3 DNA reads TGTGCCAGCTCGCTACAGGGGGCCCAACCCCAGCATTTT. Its translation is CASSLQGAQPQHF. The chain has TRBV18 and TRBJ1-5; TRBD1 matches at 9 bases. The CDR3 totals 13 residues. CDR1 and CDR2 (germline): KGHSH, LQKENI. V lost 6 bases to trimming and J lost 10 bases; unmatched junction nucleotides: 7.

CDR3 bases: TGTGCTAGTGGTTCCCCCGACAGGGGTGGTACAGATACGCAGTATTTT. It specifies CASGSPDRGGTDTQYF. The rearrangement uses TRBV12-5 and TRBJ2-3; 8 nucleotides line up with TRBD1. CDR1 LGHNT and CDR2 FRNRAP come from the germline V gene. CDR3 length equals 16 residues. V gave up 4 bases and J gave up 3 bases; unmatched junction bases: 9.

The chain combines TRBV28 with TRBJ1-5, with D unresolved. The CDR3 totals 15 residues. Looked up from germline, CDR1 is MDHEN and CDR2 is SYDVKM. Trimming took 5 bases from V and 2 from J, leaving 13 bases between them. The CDR3 bases are TGTGCCAGCAGTAAGACCGGGAGGCGCAATCAGCCCCAGCATTTT. It is translated as CASSKTGRRNQPQHF.

This sequence joins TRBV6-6 and TRBJ2-3, with 7 bases matching TRBD2. V trimming: 6 bases; J trimming: 2 bases; junction bases outside the gene matches: 11. CDR1 and CDR2 from the germline V gene are MNHNY and SVGAGI (reference sequence). The CDR3 runs 16 residues. This chain's CDR3 is CASRHGGRALTDTQYF. As DNA, the CDR3 is TGTGCCAGCAGACACGGAGGGAGGGCCCTCACAGATACGCAGTATTTT.

The chain combines TRBV18 with TRBJ2-6; 9 nucleotides agree with TRBD1. V dropped 3 bases and J dropped 6; count of bases not matched to a gene: 6. Germline CDR1 and CDR2: KGHSH and LQKENI. CDR3 length equals 16 residues. The CDR3 DNA reads TGTGCCAGCTCACCGCCAACAGGGGGCGAGGCCAACGTCCTGACTTTC. This sequence encodes CASSPPTGGEANVLTF.

A note on this clone: The junction and the germline gene differ at one end; a read error may be behind it. The CDR3 loop reads CASSLLTGTNYGHTF. The CDR3 DNA reads as TGTGCCAGCAGCTTACTGACAGGGACAAACTATGGCCACACCTTC. J is TRBJ1-2 and V is TRBV9; 7 bases agree with TRBD1. Germline V gene data show CDR1 as SGDLS and CDR2 as YYNGEE. The CDR3 extends over 15 amino acids.

This chain's CDR3 is CASSFRGGELFF. DNA for the CDR3: TGTGCCAGCAGCTTCCGAGGCGGGGAGCTGTTTTTT. This chain uses TRBV11-2 with TRBJ2-2, with no clear D. Trimming cost V 3 bases and J 7 bases, with 6 bases left between them. Germline values: CDR1 SGHAT, CDR2 FQNNGV. The CDR3 consists of 12 residues.

The chain couples TRBV25-1 to TRBJ2-5; TRBD2 aligns across 7 bases. The J call may be wrong; the DNA end is better matched by TRBJ2-7. This CDR3 is built from 13 residues. CDR1 MGHDK and CDR2 SYGVNS come from the germline V gene. CDR3 DNA sequence: TGTGCCAGCAGTGATTGGACTAGTAACGAGCAGTACTTC. This encodes CASSDWTSNEQYF.

The CDR3, as DNA: TGTGCCAGTAGTACTACAGGGGGAATAGGTCAGCCCCAGCATTTT. Translating gives CASSTTGGIGQPQHF. The chain links TRBV19 to TRBJ1-5; 8 bases line up with TRBD1. The CDR3 is 15 amino acids. Germline CDR1 and CDR2: LNHDA and SQIVND (reference sequence). The trim removed 4 bases at V and 6 bases at J, leaving 8 bases unmatched.

This chain uses TRBV7-9 with TRBJ2-1; D call uncertain. Germline V gene lookup returns CDR1 SEHNR and CDR2 FQNEAQ (reference sequence). This CDR3 is 14 amino acids long. Trimming cost V 3 bases and J 7 bases, with 13 bases left between them. The CDR3 nucleotides read TGTGCCAGCAGCTTCACCTCAGCCGGGAATGAGCAGTTCTTC. Its translation: CASSFTSAGNEQFF.